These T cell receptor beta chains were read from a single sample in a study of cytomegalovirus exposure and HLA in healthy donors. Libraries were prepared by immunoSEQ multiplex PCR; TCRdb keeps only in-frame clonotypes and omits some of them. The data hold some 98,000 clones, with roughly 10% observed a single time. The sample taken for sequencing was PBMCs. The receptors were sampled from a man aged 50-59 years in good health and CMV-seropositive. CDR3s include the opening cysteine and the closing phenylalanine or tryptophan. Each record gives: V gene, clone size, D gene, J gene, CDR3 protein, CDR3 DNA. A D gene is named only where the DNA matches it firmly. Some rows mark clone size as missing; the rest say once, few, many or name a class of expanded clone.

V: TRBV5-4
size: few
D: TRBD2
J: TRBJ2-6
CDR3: CASSFGLAGPSGANVLTF
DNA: TGTGCCAGCAGCTTTGGACTAGCGGGTCCCTCTGGGGCCAACGTCCTGACTTTC

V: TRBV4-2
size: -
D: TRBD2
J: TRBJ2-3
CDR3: CASSRAGEADTQYF
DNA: TGTGCCAGCAGCCGAGCGGGAGAGGCAGATACGCAGTATTTT

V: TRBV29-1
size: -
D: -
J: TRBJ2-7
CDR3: CSVIGQLYEQYF
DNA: TGCAGCGTTATAGGACAGCTCTACGAGCAGTACTTC

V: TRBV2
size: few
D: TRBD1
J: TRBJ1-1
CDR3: CASSEIQGAGDNPVFEDTEAFF
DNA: TGTGCCAGCAGTGAGATCCAGGGGGCAGGGGACAACCCTGTATTTGAGGACACTGAAGCTTTCTTT

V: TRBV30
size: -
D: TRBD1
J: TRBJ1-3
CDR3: CAWRSQGAVNTIYF
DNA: TGTGCCTGGAGAAGTCAGGGGGCTGTAAACACCATATATTTT

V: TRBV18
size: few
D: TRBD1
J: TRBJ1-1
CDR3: CASSPGQDRNTEAFF
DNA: TGTGCCAGCTCACCCGGACAGGATAGGAACACTGAAGCTTTCTTT

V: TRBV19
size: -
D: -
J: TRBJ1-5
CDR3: CASRRGLEGSNQPQHF
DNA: TGTGCCAGTAGGAGGGGCTTGGAGGGGAGCAATCAGCCCCAGCATTTT

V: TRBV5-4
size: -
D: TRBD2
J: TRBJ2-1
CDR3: CASNLAASGSNEQFF
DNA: TGTGCCAGCAACTTGGCAGCTAGCGGGAGTAATGAGCAGTTCTTC

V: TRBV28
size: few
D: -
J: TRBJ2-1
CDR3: CASSLRHPEQFF
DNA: TGTGCCAGCAGTTTAAGACACCCGGAGCAGTTCTTC

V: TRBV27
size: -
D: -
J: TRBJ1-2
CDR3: CASSPRGGFNYGYTF
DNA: TGTGCCAGCAGTCCAAGGGGGGGGTTTAACTATGGCTACACCTTC

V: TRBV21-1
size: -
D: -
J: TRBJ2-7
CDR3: CASSAPGQDYEQYF
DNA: TGTGCCAGCAGCGCACCGGGACAAGACTACGAGCAGTACTTC

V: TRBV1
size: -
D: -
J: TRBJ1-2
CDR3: CTSSQDQSPGLAGTRGYGYTF
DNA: TGCACCAGCAGCCAAGATCAATCCCCTGGGTTGGCCGGGACCAGGGGATATGGCTACACCTTC

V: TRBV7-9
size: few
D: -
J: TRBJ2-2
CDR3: CASSQDSYTGELFF
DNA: TGTGCCAGCAGCCAGGACAGTTACACCGGGGAGCTGTTTTTT

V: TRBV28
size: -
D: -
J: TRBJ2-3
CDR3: CASSTPRNPSTDTQYF
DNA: TGTGCCAGCAGTACCCCTAGGAACCCTAGCACAGATACGCAGTATTTT

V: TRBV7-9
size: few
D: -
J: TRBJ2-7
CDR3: CASSLVGTLTYEQYF
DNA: TGTGCCAGCAGCTTAGTGGGGACACTAACCTACGAGCAGTACTTC

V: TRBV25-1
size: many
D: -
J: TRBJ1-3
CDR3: CASSSRGSGNTIYF
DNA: TGTGCCAGCAGTAGCAGGGGCTCTGGAAACACCATATATTTT

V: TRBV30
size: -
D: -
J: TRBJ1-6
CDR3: CAWSVQSPLHF
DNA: TGTGCCTGGAGTGTGCAGTCACCCCTCCACTTT

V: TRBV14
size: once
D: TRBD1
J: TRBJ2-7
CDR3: CASSQTGERYEQYF
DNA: TGTGCCAGCAGCCAGACAGGGGAGAGGTACGAGCAGTACTTC

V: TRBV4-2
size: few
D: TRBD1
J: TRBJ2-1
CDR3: CASSQGGTGGFF
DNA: TGTGCCAGCAGCCAAGGAGGGACAGGTGGGTTCTTC

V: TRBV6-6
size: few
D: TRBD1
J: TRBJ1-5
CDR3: CASSFPTGWMDQPQHF
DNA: TGTGCCAGCAGTTTCCCGACAGGGTGGATGGATCAGCCCCAGCATTTT

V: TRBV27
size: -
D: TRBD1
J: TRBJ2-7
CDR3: CASNKGQGLPYEQYF
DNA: TGTGCCAGCAATAAGGGACAGGGCCTTCCCTACGAGCAGTACTTC

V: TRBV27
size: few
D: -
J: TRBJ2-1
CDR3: CASRTYREGNEQFF
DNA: TGTGCCAGCAGGACCTACAGGGAAGGCAATGAGCAGTTCTTC

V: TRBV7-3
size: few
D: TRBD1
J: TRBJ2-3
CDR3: CASSPGTGRADTQYF
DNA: TGTGCCAGCAGCCCGGGGACAGGGAGGGCAGATACGCAGTATTTT

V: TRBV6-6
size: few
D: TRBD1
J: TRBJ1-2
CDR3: CASSYLGQGGDGYTF
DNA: TGTGCCAGCAGTTACCTCGGACAGGGGGGGGATGGCTACACCTTC

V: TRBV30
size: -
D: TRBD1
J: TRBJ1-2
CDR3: CAWRDRAGYTF
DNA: TGTGCCTGGAGGGACAGGGCTGGCTACACCTTC

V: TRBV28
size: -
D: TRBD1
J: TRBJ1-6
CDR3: CASLGQGPSPLHF
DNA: TGTGCCAGCCTGGGACAGGGGCCTTCACCCCTCCACTTT

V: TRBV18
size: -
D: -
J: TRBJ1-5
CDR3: CASSPEGRGNQPQHF
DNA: TGTGCCAGCTCACCCGAGGGCCGGGGCAATCAGCCCCAGCATTTT

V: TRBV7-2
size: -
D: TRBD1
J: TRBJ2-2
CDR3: CQLTGEVGELFF
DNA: TGTCAGTTGACAGGGGAAGTCGGGGAGCTGTTTTTT

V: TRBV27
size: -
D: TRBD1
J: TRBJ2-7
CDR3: CASSLSGTGSYEQYF
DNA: TGTGCCAGCAGTTTATCCGGGACAGGCTCCTACGAGCAGTACTTC

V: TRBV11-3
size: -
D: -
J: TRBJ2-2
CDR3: CASRGQSNTGELFF
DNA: TGTGCCAGCAGAGGACAGTCGAACACCGGGGAGCTGTTTTTT

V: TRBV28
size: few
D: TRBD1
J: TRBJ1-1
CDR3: CASSNRQGGAEAFF
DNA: TGTGCCAGCAGTAACAGACAGGGGGGCGCTGAAGCTTTCTTT

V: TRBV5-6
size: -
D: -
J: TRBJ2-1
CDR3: CASSRGTGNEQFF
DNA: TGTGCCAGCAGCCGGGGAACTGGAAATGAGCAGTTCTTC

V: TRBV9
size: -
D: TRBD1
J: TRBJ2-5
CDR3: CASSLSGGRTETQYF
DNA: TGTGCCAGCAGCCTTTCAGGGGGCCGGACGGAGACCCAGTACTTC

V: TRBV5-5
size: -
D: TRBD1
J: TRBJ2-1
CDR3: CASSLSHLQGSYYNEQFF
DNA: TGTGCCAGCAGCTTGTCCCATCTACAGGGGTCCTATTACAATGAGCAGTTCTTC

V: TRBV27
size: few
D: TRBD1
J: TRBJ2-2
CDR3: CASSPDRITGELFF
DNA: TGTGCCAGCAGTCCGGACAGGATCACCGGGGAGCTGTTTTTT

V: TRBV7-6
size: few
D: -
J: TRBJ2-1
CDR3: CASSLERYNEQFF
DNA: TGTGCCAGCAGCTTAGAGAGGTACAATGAGCAGTTCTTC

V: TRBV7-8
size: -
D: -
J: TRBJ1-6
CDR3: CASSLEGVSSSYNSPLHF
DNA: TGTGCCAGCAGCTTAGAAGGAGTGAGTAGCTCCTATAATTCACCCCTCCACTTT

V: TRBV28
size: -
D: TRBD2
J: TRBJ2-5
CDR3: CASGTSGRRETQYF
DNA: TGTGCCAGCGGTACTAGCGGGAGGAGGGAGACCCAGTACTTC

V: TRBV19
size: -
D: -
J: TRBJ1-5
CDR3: CASSMTPQSNQPQHF
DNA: TGTGCCAGTAGTATGACACCTCAAAGCAATCAGCCCCAGCATTTT

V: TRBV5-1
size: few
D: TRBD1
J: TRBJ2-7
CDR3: CASRAGTGSYEQYF
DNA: TGCGCCAGCAGAGCCGGGACAGGGTCCTACGAGCAGTACTTC

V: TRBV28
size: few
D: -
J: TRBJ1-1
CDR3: CASSFGLVWNTEAFF
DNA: TGTGCCAGCAGTTTCGGTTTGGTCTGGAACACTGAAGCTTTCTTT

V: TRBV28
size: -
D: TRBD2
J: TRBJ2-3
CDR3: CASTQLLEATSGRRDTQYF
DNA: TGTGCCAGCACCCAACTCCTGGAAGCCACTAGCGGGAGACGAGATACGCAGTATTTT

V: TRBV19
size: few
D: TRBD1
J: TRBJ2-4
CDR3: CASSRGQGRSGGIQYF
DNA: TGTGCCAGTAGTAGGGGACAGGGGCGTTCCGGGGGCATTCAGTACTTC

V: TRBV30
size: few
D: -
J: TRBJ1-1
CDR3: CAWSRQNLMNTEAFF
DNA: TGTGCCTGGTCTAGACAGAATTTAATGAACACTGAAGCTTTCTTT

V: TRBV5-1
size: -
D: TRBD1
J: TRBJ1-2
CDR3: CASSPGQGHGYTF
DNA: TGCGCCAGCAGCCCGGGACAGGGGCATGGCTACACCTTC

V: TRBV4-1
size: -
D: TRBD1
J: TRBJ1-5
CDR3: CASSRTGDENQPQHF
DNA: TGCGCCAGCAGTCGAACAGGGGACGAAAATCAGCCCCAGCATTTT

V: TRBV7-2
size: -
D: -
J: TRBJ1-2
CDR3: CASRSRNVGEGGYTF
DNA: TGTGCCAGCAGAAGCAGAAATGTGGGGGAGGGTGGCTACACCTTC

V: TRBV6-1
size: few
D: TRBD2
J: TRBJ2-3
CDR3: CASSERLALKGDTQYF
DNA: TGTGCCAGCAGTGAGAGACTAGCGTTGAAGGGGGATACGCAGTATTTT

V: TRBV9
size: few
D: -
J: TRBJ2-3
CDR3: CASSADKSTDTQYF
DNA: TGTGCCAGCAGCGCGGACAAGAGCACAGATACGCAGTATTTT

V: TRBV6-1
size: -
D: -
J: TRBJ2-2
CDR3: CASSEARRRLVGAGELFF
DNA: TGTGCCAGCAGTGAAGCGCGTAGGAGACTAGTGGGGGCCGGGGAGCTGTTTTTT

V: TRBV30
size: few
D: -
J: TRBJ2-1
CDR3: CAWSQDEQFF
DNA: TGTGCCTGGAGTCAGGATGAGCAGTTCTTC

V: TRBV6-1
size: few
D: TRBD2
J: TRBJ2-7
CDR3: CASSGTSGRAVFGEQYF
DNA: TGTGCCAGCAGTGGGACTAGCGGGAGGGCCGTGTTTGGCGAGCAGTACTTC

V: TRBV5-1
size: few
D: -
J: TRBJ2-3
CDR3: CASTALGRSTDTQYF
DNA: TGCGCCAGCACGGCCCTGGGGAGGAGCACAGATACGCAGTATTTT

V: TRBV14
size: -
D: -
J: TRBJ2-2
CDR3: CASSQWSGSNTGELFF
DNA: TGTGCCAGCAGCCAATGGAGCGGCTCGAACACCGGGGAGCTGTTTTTT

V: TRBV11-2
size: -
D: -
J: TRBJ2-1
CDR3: CASSFQIAVGNEQFF
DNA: TGTGCCAGCAGCTTTCAAATAGCGGTAGGAAATGAGCAGTTCTTC

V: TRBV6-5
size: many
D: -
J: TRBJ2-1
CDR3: CASSPPRSSYNEQFF
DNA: TGTGCCAGCAGCCCTCCTAGATCCTCCTACAATGAGCAGTTCTTC